These 5 T cell receptor beta chains share one sample of origin, sequenced in a study of cytomegalovirus exposure and HLA in healthy donors. Both 60 Vbeta primers and 13 Jbeta primers went into the PCR. TCRdb keeps only in-frame clones here, not all; method: immunoSEQ multiplex PCR. The table shows some 130,000 clones, with less than 80% occurring only once. The sequenced material came from PBMCs. The receptors derive from a man aged 40-49 years in good health and CMV-seropositive.

V usage is TRBV10-3 and J usage is TRBJ2-3, with TRBD2 matching over 9 bases. Germline values: CDR1 ENHRY, CDR2 SYGVKD. With V trimmed by 0 bases and J by 2 bases, 9 bases remained unmatched. The CDR3 length is 18 residues. This chain's CDR3 is CAISESFSGGQTTDTQYF. The CDR3 DNA sequence: TGTGCCATCAGTGAGTCTTTTAGCGGGGGACAGACCACAGATACGCAGTATTTT.

The genes are TRBV7-9 and TRBJ1-3; tentatively, D is TRBD1 (6 bases). The V end lost 4 bases, the J end lost 1 base, and 11 bases lay between the germline ends. Germline assignment: CDR1 SEHNR and CDR2 FQNEAQ (reference sequence). CDR3 length: 15 residues. The CDR3 nucleotides read TGTGCCAGCAGCTCGAGCAGGGGATCTGGAAACACCATATATTTT. This sequence encodes CASSSSRGSGNTIYF.

The V gene is TRBV5-6, the J gene TRBJ1-4; D remains unclear. V was clipped by 2 bases and J by 0 bases, with 8 bases between them. The CDR3 spans 15 residues. Germline V lookup: CDR1 SGHDT, CDR2 YYEEEE. The CDR3 nucleotides read TGTGCCAGCAGCTTAGAGCGCGCAACTAATGAAAAACTGTTTTTT. Translation gives CASSLERATNEKLFF.

This sequence joins TRBV16 and TRBJ2-1; D possibly corresponds to TRBD1 (6 bases). The CDR3 sequence is 14 residues long. The V end was cut by 6 bases, the J end by 4 bases, with 13 bases between. Germline CDR1 reads KGHSY; CDR2 reads FQNENV. The CDR3 is CASREVGGYNEQFF. CDR3 DNA: TGTGCCAGCAGGGAAGTAGGGGGATACAATGAGCAGTTCTTC.

The chain uses TRBV5-1 and TRBJ2-1, with TRBD2 matching over 14 bases. The germline V gene encodes CDR1 SGHRS and CDR2 YFSETQ. This CDR3 has 15 amino acids. The J segment lost 6 bases and the V segment lost 4 bases, leaving 3 bases of the junction unmatched. The CDR3 loop is CASSGGTSGSNEQFF. Written as DNA, the CDR3 is TGCGCCAGCAGCGGCGGGACTAGCGGGAGCAATGAGCAGTTCTTC.